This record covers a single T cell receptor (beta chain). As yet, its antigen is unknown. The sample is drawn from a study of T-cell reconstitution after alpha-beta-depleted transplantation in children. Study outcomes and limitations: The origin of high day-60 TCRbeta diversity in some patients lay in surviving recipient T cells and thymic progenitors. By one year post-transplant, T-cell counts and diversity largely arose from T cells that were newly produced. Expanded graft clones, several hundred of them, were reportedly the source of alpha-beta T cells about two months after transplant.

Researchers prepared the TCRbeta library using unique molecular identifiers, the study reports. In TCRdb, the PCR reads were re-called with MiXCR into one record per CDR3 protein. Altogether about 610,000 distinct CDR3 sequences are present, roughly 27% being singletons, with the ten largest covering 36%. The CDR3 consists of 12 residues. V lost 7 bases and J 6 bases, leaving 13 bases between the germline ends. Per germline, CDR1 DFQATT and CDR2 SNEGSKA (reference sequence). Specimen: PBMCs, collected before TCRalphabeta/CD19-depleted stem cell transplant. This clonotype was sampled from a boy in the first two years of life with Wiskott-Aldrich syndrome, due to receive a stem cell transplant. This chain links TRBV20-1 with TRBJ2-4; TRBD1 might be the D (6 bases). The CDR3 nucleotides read TGCAGTGTAAGGGGGAAACTAAACATTCAGTACTTC. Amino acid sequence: CSVRGKLNIQYF.